These T cell receptor beta chains were read from a single sample in a study of early T cells in non-severe SARS-CoV-2 infection. TCRdb reanalysed the 5' RACE reads using MiXCR and keeps one entry per CDR3 protein. The table lists 30,000 to 35,000 distinct CDR3 sequences, approximately 4.6% of them singletons. Sequences were obtained from whole blood. The origin of the receptors is an adult who was a healthcare worker with PCR-confirmed SARS-CoV-2 infection or an uninfected control (not recorded which). CDR3s include the opening cysteine and the closing phenylalanine or tryptophan. The D gene is left open where the match is weak. Only some rows state a clone size, as once, few, many or a class for expanded clones.

>.|many|TRBV7-2|TRBJ2-1
TGTGCCAGCAGCCTTGAAAGGCGCTCCTACAATGAGCAGTTCTTC
CASSLERRSYNEQFF
>.|many|TRBV4-1|TRBJ2-5
TGCGCCAGCAGCCAATGGAGAAAGGAGACCCAGTACTTC
CASSQWRKETQYF
>.|many|TRBV29-1|TRBJ2-7
TGCAGCGTTGGCACACTCGCCCACGAGCAGTACTTC
CSVGTLAHEQYF
>.|many|TRBV6-1|TRBJ1-1
TGTGCCAGCAGTGAGATGCTGAACACTGAAGCTTTCTTT
CASSEMLNTEAFF
>.|.|TRBV6-5|TRBJ1-5
TGTGCCAGCAGGGAGGGGAATCAGCCCCAGCATTTT
CASREGNQPQHF
>.|many|TRBV7-2|TRBJ2-3
TGTGCCAGCAGCTTACAGCTGGAGAGTACGCAGTATTTT
CASSLQLESTQYF
>.|.|TRBV7-6|TRBJ2-7
TGTGCCAGCAGCTTAGACGATCGCCAGTCCGAGCAGTACTTC
CASSLDDRQSEQYF
>.|many|TRBV7-9|TRBJ1-1
TGTGCCAGCAGCATACTAGGACGGTTAACCATGAACACTGAAGCTTTCTTT
CASSILGRLTMNTEAFF
>TRBD1|many|TRBV4-2|TRBJ1-2
TGTGCCAGCAGCCAAGGGGGACAGGAGGACCTAATCTATGGCTACACCTTC
CASSQGGQEDLIYGYTF
>TRBD1|many|TRBV5-4|TRBJ1-6
TGTGCCAGCAGCTTGTGGGGCTGGGACAGGAATTCACCCCTCCACTTT
CASSLWGWDRNSPLHF
>.|many|TRBV28|TRBJ1-1
TGTGCCAGCAGATCCGACACGAACACTGAAGCTTTCTTT
CASRSDTNTEAFF
>.|.|TRBV20-1|TRBJ1-4
TGCAGTGCTAGAGATCACAGCAACCCTGAAAAACTGTTTTTT
CSARDHSNPEKLFF
>TRBD1|few|TRBV4-1|TRBJ1-6
TGCGCCAGCAGCCAAGGAGGGGGCGACTCACCCCTCCACTTT
CASSQGGGDSPLHF